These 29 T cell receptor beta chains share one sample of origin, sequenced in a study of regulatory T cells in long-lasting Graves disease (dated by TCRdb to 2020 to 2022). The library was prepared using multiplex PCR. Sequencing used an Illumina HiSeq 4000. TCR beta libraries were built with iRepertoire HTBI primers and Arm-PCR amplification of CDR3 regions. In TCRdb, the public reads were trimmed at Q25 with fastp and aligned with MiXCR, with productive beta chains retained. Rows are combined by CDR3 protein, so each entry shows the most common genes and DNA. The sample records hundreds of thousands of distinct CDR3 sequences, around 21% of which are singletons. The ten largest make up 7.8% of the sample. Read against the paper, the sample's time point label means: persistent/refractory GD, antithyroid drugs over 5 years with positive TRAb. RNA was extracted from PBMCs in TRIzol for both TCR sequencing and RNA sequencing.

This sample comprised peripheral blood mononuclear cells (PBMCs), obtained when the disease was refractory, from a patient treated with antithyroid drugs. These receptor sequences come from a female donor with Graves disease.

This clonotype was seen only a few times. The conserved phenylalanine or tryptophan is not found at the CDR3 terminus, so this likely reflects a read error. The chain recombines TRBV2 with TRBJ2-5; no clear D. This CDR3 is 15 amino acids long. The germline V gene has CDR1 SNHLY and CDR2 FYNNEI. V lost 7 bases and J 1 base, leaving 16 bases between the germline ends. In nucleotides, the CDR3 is TGTGCCAGCAAGGAAGTTTTGGCCTCCCAAGAGACCCAGTACCTC. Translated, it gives CASKEVLASQETQYL.

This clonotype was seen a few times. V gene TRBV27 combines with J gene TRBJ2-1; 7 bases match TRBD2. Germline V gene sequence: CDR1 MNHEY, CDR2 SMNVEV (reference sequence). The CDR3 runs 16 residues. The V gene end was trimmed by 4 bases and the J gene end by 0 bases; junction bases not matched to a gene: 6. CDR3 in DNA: TGTGCCAGCAGTTACTCGCGGGAGAGCTCCTACAATGAGCAGTTCTTC. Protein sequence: CASSYSRESSYNEQFF.

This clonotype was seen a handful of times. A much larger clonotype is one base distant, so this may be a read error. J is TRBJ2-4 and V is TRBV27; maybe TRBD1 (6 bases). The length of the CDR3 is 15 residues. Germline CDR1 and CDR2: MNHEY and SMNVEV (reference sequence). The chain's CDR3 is CAPITGMGAKSIQYF. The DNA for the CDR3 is TGTGCCCCCATTACAGGGATGGGCGCCAAAAGCATTCAGTACTTC.

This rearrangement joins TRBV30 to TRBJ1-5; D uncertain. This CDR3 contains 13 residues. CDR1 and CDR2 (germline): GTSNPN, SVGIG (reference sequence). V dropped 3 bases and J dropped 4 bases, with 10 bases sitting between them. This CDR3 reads CAWSSAGNQPQHF. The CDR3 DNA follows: TGTGCCTGGAGCTCCGCCGGTAATCAGCCCCAGCATTTT.

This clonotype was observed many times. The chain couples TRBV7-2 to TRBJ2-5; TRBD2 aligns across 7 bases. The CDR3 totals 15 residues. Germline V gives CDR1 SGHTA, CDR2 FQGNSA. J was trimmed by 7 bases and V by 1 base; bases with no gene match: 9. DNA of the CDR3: TGTGCCAGCAGCTTAGGGGGGGGAACGGGTCGGACCCAGTACTTC. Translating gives CASSLGGGTGRTQYF. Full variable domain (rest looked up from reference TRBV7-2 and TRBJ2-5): GAGVSQSPSNKVTEKGKDVELRCDPISGHTALYWYRQSLGQGLEFLIYFQGNSAPDKSGLPSDRFSAERTGGSVSTLTIQRTQQEDSAVYLCASSLGGGTGRTQYFGPGTRLLVL.

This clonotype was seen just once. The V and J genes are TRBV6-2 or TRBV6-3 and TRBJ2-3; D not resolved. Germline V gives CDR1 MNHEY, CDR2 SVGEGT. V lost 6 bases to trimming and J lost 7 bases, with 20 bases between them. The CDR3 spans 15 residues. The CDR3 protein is CASRATRAPSNTQYF. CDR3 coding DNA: TGTGCCAGCAGGGCGACCCGGGCCCCCTCTAATACGCAGTATTTT.

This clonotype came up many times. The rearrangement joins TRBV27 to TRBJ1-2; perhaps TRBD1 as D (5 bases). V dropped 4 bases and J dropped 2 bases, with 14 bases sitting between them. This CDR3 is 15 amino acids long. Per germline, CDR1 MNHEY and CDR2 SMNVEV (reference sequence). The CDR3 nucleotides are TGTGCCAGCAGTTCCGTTTCGACAGCCAACTATGGCTACACCTTC. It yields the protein CASSSVSTANYGYTF.

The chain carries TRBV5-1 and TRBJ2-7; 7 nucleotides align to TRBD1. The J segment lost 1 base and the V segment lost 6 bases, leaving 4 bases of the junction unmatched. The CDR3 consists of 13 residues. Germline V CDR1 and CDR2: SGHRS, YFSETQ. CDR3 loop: CASNLDRSYEQYF. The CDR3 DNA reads TGCGCCAGCAACCTGGACAGGTCCTACGAGCAGTACTTC.

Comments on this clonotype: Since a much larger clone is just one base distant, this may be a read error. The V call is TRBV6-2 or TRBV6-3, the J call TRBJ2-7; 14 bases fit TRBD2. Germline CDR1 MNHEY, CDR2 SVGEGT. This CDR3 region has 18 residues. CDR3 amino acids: CASSSLGLAGVWAYVQYF. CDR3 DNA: TGTGCCAGCAGTTCCCTGGGACTAGCGGGAGTATGGGCCTACGTGCAGTACTTC.

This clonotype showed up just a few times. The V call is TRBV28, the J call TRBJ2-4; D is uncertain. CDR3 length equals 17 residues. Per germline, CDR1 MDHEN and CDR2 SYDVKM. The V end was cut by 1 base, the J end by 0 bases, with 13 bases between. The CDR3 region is CASSLYWGSKAKNIQYF. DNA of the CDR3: TGTGCCAGCAGTTTATACTGGGGAAGTAAAGCCAAAAACATTCAGTACTTC. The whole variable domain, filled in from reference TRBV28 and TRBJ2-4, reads DVKVTQSSRYLVKRTGEKVFLECVQDMDHENMFWYRQDPGLGLRLIYFSYDVKMKEKGDIPEGYSVSREKKERFSLILESASTNQTSMYLCASSLYWGSKAKNIQYFGAGTRLSVL.

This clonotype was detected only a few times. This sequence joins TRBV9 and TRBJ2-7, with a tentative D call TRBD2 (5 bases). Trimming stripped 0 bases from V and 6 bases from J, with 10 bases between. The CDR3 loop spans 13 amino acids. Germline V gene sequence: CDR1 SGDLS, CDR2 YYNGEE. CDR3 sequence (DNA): TGTGCCAGCAGCGTAGATTGGGCGGGCGAGCAGTACTTC. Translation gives CASSVDWAGEQYF. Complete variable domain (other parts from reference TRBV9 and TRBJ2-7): DSGVTQTPKHLITATGQRVTLRCSPRSGDLSVYWYQQSLDQGLQFLIQYYNGEERAKGNILERFSAQQFPDLHSELNLSSLELGDSALYFCASSVDWAGEQYFGPGTRLTVT.

CDR3 region: CASTSGGGTAFF. CDR3 coding DNA: TGTGCCAGCACCTCGGGCGGGGGGACCGCGTTTTTT. The J gene is TRBJ1-4, the V gene TRBV28, with a weak D call TRBD1 (5 bases). This CDR3 region has 12 residues. V gave up 7 bases and J gave up 16 bases, with 19 bases separating them. CDR1 and CDR2 (germline): MDHEN, SYDVKM.

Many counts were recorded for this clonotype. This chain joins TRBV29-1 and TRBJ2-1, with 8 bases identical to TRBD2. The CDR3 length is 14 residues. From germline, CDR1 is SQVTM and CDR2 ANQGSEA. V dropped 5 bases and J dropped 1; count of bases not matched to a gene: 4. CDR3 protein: CSVPGLESYNEQFF. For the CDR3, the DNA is TGCAGCGTTCCGGGACTAGAATCCTACAATGAGCAGTTCTTC.

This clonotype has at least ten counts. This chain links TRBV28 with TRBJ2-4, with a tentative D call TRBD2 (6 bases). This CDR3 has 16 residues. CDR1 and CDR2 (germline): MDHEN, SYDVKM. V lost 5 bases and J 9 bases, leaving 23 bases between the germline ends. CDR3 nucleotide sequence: TGTGCCAGCAGTGACAAGAAACTTGGTACCGGGAGCATTCAGTACTTC. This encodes CASSDKKLGTGSIQYF.

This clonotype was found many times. DNA of the CDR3: TGTGCCACCAGCAGAGATTCCGCTTACGAGCAGTACTTC. It specifies CATSRDSAYEQYF. This chain joins TRBV15 and TRBJ2-7; no clear D gene. The CDR3 contains 13 residues. CDR1 is LNHNV, CDR2 YYDKDF, per germline (reference sequence). V was clipped by 0 bases and J by 4 bases, with 7 bases between them. Based on the CDR3 plus reference TRBV15 and TRBJ2-7, the full variable domain is DAMVIQNPRYQVTQFGKPVTLSCSQTLNHNVMYWYQQKSSQAPKLLFHYYDKDFNNEADTPDNFQSRRPNTSFCFLDIRSPGLGDTAMYLCATSRDSAYEQYFGPGTRLTVT.

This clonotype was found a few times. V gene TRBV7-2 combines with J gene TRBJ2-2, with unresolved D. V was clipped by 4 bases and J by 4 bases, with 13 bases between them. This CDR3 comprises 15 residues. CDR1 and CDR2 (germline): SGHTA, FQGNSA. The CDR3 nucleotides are TGTGCCAGCAGCTCGACTCGGCGCCGCACCGGGGAGCTGTTTTTT. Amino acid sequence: CASSSTRRRTGELFF.

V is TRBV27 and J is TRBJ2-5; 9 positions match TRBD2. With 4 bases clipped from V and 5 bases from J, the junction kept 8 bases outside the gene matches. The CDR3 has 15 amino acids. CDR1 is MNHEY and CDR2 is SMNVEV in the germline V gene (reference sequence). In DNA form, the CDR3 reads TGTGCCAGCAGTTCTAGCCCTCTAGCGGGGGAGACCCAGTACTTC. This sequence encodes CASSSSPLAGETQYF.

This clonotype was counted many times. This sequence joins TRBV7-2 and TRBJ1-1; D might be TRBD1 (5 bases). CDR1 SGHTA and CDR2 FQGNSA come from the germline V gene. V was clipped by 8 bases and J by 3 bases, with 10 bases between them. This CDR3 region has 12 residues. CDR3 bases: TGTGCCAGCTCCAGGGAGTACACTGAAGCTTTCTTT. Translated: CASSREYTEAFF.

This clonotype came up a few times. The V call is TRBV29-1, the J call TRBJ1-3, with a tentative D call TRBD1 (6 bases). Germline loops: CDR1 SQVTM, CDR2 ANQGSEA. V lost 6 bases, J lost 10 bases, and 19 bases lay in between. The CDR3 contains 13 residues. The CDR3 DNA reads TGCAGCGTCGTTGGGACACCCGATCGTACCATATATTTT. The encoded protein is CSVVGTPDRTIYF.

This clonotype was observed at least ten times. The CDR3 coding sequence is TGTGCCAGCAGCTTAAACACCCCCGAACTGTTTTTT. This codes for CASSLNTPELFF. The chain uses TRBV7-2 and TRBJ1-4, with D unresolved. The V gene's germline CDR1 is SGHTA and CDR2 FQGNSA. V lost 2 bases to trimming and J lost 12 bases, with 10 bases between them. The CDR3 covers 12 residues.

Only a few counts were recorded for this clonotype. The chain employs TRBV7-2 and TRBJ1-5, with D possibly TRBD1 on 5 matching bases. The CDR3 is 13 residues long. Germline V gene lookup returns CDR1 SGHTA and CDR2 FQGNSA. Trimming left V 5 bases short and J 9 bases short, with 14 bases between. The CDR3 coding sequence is TGTGCCAGCAGCCAGGGCCGGGGCTGGCCCCAGCATTTT. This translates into CASSQGRGWPQHF.

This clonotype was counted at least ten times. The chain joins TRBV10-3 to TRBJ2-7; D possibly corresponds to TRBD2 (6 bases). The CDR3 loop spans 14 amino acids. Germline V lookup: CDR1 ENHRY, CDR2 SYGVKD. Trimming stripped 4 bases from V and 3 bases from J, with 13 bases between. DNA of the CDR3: TGTGCCATCAGTGGTTCGAGCGGGCTCTACGAGCAGTACTTC. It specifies CAISGSSGLYEQYF.

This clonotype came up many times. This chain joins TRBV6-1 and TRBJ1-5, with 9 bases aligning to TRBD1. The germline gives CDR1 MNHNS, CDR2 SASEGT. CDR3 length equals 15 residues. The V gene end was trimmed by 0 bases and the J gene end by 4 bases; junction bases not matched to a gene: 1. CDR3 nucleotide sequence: TGTGCCAGCAGTGAAGCAGGACAGGGGAATCAGCCCCAGCATTTT. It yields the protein CASSEAGQGNQPQHF.

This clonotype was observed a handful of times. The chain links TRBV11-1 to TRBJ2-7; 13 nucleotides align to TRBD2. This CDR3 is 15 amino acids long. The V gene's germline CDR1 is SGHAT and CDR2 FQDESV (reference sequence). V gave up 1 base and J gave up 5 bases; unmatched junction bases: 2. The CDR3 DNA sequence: TGTGCCAGCAGCTTAGACGGACTAGCGGGAGACGAGCAGTACTTC. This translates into CASSLDGLAGDEQYF.

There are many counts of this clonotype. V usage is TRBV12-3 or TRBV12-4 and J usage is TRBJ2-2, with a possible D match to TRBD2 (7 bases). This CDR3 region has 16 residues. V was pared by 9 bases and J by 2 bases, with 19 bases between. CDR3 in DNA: TGTGCCAGTAGGAAGAGGGGGGGACTCAACACCGGGGAGCTGTTTTTT. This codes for CASRKRGGLNTGELFF.

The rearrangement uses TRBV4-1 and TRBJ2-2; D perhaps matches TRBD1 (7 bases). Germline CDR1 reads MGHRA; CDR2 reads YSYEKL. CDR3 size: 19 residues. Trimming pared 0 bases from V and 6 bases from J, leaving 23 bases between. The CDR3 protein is CASSQDGPAEGAAPGELFF. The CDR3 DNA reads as TGCGCCAGCAGCCAAGACGGGCCAGCGGAGGGGGCCGCCCCCGGGGAGCTGTTTTTT.

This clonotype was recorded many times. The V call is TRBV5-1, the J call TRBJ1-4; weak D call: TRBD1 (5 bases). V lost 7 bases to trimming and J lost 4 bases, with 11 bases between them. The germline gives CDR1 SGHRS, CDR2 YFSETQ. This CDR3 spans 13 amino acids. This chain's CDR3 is CASRGVGNEKLFF. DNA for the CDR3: TGCGCCAGCCGGGGGGTCGGTAATGAAAAACTGTTTTTT.

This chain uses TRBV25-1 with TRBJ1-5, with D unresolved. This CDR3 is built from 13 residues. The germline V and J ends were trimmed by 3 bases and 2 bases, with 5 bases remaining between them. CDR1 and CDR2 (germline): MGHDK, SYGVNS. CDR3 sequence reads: CASSDTGNQPQHF. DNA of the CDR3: TGTGCCAGCAGTGATACAGGCAATCAGCCCCAGCATTTT.

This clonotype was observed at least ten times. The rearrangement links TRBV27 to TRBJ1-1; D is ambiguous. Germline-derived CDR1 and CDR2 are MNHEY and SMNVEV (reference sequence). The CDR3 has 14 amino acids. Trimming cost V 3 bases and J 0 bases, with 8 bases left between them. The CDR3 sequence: CASSFGVLNTEAFF. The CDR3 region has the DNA TGTGCCAGCAGTTTCGGGGTACTGAACACTGAAGCTTTCTTT.